Below, 32 T cell receptor beta chains from the same sample are listed, as sequenced in a study of T-cell memory formation after mild COVID-19. In TCRdb, the 5' RACE reads were re-called with MiXCR into one record per CDR3 protein. The repertoire holds about 44,000 distinct CDR3 sequences, with 7.3% as singletons. Sequencing was done on a sample of PBMCs or a T cell subset sorted from them (not recorded which). The receptors were sampled from a man aged 18-30 years who had mild COVID-19 (a few samples of this study predate the infection). Cell type and time point are not known.

The chain links TRBV20-1 to TRBJ2-3; D is undetermined. V was pared by 3 bases and J by 0 bases, with 10 bases between. The CDR3 totals 14 residues. CDR1 and CDR2 from the germline V gene are DFQATT and SNEGSKA (reference sequence). In nucleotides, the CDR3 is TGCAGTGCTAGGCCGGCGTCTAGCACAGATACGCAGTATTTT. Amino acids: CSARPASSTDTQYF.

There are many counts of this clonotype. The genes are TRBV6-4 and TRBJ2-3; D is ambiguous. The CDR3 spans 16 residues. The germline V and J ends were trimmed by 0 bases and 0 bases, with 10 bases remaining between them. The germline V gene has CDR1 MRHNA and CDR2 SNTAGT. CDR3 region: CASSDSPASSTDTQYF. Here the CDR3 DNA reads TGTGCCAGCAGTGACTCCCCAGCTTCTAGCACAGATACGCAGTATTTT.

V is TRBV5-6 and J is TRBJ1-5, with D uncertain. Germline V gene data show CDR1 as SGHDT and CDR2 as YYEEEE. V lost 4 bases, J lost 1 base, and 6 bases lay in between. The CDR3 sequence is 13 residues long. Written as DNA, the CDR3 is TGTGCCAGCAGCACGGGCAGCAATCAGCCCCAGCATTTT. Protein: CASSTGSNQPQHF.

This chain links TRBV7-3 with TRBJ2-1, with a tentative D call TRBD2 (6 bases). Germline-derived CDR1 and CDR2 are SGHTA and FQGTGA. This CDR3 region has 13 residues. The germline V and J ends were trimmed by 3 bases and 8 bases, with 11 bases remaining between them. The CDR3 sequence: CASSLGGDDEQFF. CDR3 coding DNA: TGTGCCAGCAGCTTGGGGGGAGATGATGAGCAGTTCTTC. The variable domain in full, completed from reference TRBV7-3 and TRBJ2-1, reads GAGVSQTPSNKVTEKGKYVELRCDPISGHTALYWYRQSLGQGPEFLIYFQGTGAADDSGLPNDRFFAVRPEGSVSTLKIQRTERGDSAVYLCASSLGGDDEQFFGPGTRLTVL.

This clonotype turned up a few times. CDR3 loop: CASSWRGTDTQYF. In nucleotides, the CDR3 is TGTGCCAGCAGCTGGAGAGGCACAGATACGCAGTATTTT. J is TRBJ2-3 and V is TRBV11-3; D is uncertain. This CDR3 is 13 amino acids long. Trimming removed 4 bases from V and 1 base from J, with 6 bases in between. Germline lookup yields CDR1 SGHNT and CDR2 YENEEA.

This clonotype was counted between two and nine times. The rearrangement links TRBV19 to TRBJ2-1; a possible D gene is TRBD1 (6 bases). The CDR3 runs 15 residues. Germline CDR1 is LNHDA and CDR2 is SQIVND (reference sequence). V lost 6 bases, J lost 9 bases, and 21 bases lay in between. As DNA, the CDR3 is TGTGCCAGTAGCTCCGACAGGCCTGGGTTCGGTGAGCAGTTCTTC. As protein: CASSSDRPGFGEQFF. Based on the CDR3 plus reference TRBV19 and TRBJ2-1, the full variable domain is DGGITQSPKYLFRKEGQNVTLSCEQNLNHDAMYWYRQDPGQGLRLIYYSQIVNDFQKGDIAEGYSVSREKKESFPLTVTSAQKNPTAFYLCASSSDRPGFGEQFFGPGTRLTVL.

This clonotype was found a few times. The chain employs TRBV5-1 and TRBJ2-2, with 8 positions matching TRBD1. The CDR3 is 16 amino acids. V trimming: 4 bases; J trimming: 4 bases; junction bases outside the gene matches: 9. In germline, CDR1 is SGHRS, CDR2 YFSETQ. The CDR3 loop reads CASSLSTGASTGELFF. CDR3 sequence (DNA): TGCGCCAGCAGCCTCTCGACAGGGGCGAGCACCGGGGAGCTGTTTTTT.

This clonotype was detected only a few times. The chain combines TRBV20-1 with TRBJ2-3, with D hard to call. V lost 5 bases, J lost 2 bases, and 5 bases lay in between. Germline V lookup: CDR1 DFQATT, CDR2 SNEGSKA (reference sequence). CDR3 length: 11 residues. CDR3 residues: CSAGNTDTQYF. CDR3 nucleotides: TGCAGTGCTGGAAACACAGATACGCAGTATTTT.

In its sample, this clonotype was seen a few times. This rearrangement joins TRBV12-3 or TRBV12-4 to TRBJ2-7; D is uncertain. V was pared by 2 bases and J by 3 bases, with 11 bases between. The CDR3 covers 14 residues. The CDR3 DNA is TGTGCCAGCAGTTTAAACCGCAACAACTACGAGCAGTACTTC. Translating it yields CASSLNRNNYEQYF.

This clonotype was detected ten times or more. The chain recombines TRBV5-1 with TRBJ2-3; no firm D call. V lost 5 bases to trimming and J lost 2 bases, with 12 bases between them. CDR3 length: 14 amino acids. The V gene's germline CDR1 is SGHRS and CDR2 YFSETQ. CDR3 bases: TGCGCCAGCAGAGGCCCGGGTACCACAGATACGCAGTATTTT. This gives the protein CASRGPGTTDTQYF.

This clonotype was counted only a few times. The chain uses TRBV7-9 and TRBJ1-2; no clear D. The CDR3 contains 13 residues. Germline CDR1 reads SEHNR; CDR2 reads FQNEAQ (reference sequence). Between the trimmed V and J ends, which lost 1 base and 6 bases, there was a span of 9 bases. This CDR3 reads CASSLEGSHGYTF. The DNA for the CDR3 is TGTGCCAGCAGCTTAGAGGGTTCGCATGGCTACACCTTC. Full variable domain (rest looked up from reference TRBV7-9 and TRBJ1-2): DTGVSQNPRHKITKRGQNVTFRCDPISEHNRLYWYRQTLGQGPEFLTYFQNEAQLEKSRLLSDRFSAERPKGSFSTLEIQRTEQGDSAMYLCASSLEGSHGYTFGSGTRLTVV.

This clonotype came up a few times. The rearrangement joins TRBV6-5 to TRBJ1-4; D is unclear. V dropped 0 bases and J dropped 6 bases, with 8 bases sitting between them. In germline, CDR1 is MNHEY, CDR2 SVGAGI. The CDR3 length is 14 residues. CDR3 in DNA: TGTGCCAGCAGTTACTCAGGAGGTTATGAAAAACTGTTTTTT. Amino acids: CASSYSGGYEKLFF.

The V and J genes are TRBV12-3 or TRBV12-4 and TRBJ1-2; tentatively, D is TRBD1 (6 bases). Trimming took 4 bases from V and 7 from J, leaving 13 bases between them. The CDR3 length is 13 residues. CDR3 loop: CASSSEQGFGYTF. The CDR3 nucleotides read TGTGCCAGCAGTTCAGAACAGGGTTTTGGCTACACCTTC.

The CDR3 is CSARGPLRAGDTDTQYF. In DNA form, the CDR3 reads TGCAGTGCTAGAGGCCCATTGCGAGCGGGGGACACAGATACGCAGTATTTT. The J gene is TRBJ2-3, the V gene TRBV20-1, with 8 bases that match TRBD2. The trim removed 1 base at V and 2 bases at J, leaving 11 bases unmatched. Per germline, CDR1 DFQATT and CDR2 SNEGSKA (reference sequence). This CDR3 has 17 amino acids.

This clonotype was counted at least ten times. The chain has TRBV7-2 and TRBJ2-1, with TRBD2 identical over 7 bases. The CDR3 totals 15 residues. Trimming took 5 bases from V and 3 from J; bases not matched to a gene: 7. CDR1 and CDR2 from the germline V gene are SGHTA and FQGNSA. This CDR3 is CASSTSGAVYNEQFF. In nucleotides, the CDR3 is TGTGCCAGCAGCACGAGCGGGGCGGTCTACAATGAGCAGTTCTTC.

This chain links TRBV7-2 with TRBJ1-5; D is unresolved. V lost 5 bases, J lost 7 bases, and 15 bases lay in between. This CDR3 contains 14 residues. Germline V gene lookup returns CDR1 SGHTA and CDR2 FQGNSA. This CDR3 reads CASSKGAGGQPQHF. DNA for the CDR3: TGTGCCAGCAGCAAGGGAGCCGGTGGCCAGCCCCAGCATTTT.

The rearrangement links TRBV5-4 to TRBJ1-2; D not certain. The V end lost 4 bases, the J end lost 0 bases, and 13 bases lay between the germline ends. The CDR3 has 15 residues. Germline-derived CDR1 and CDR2 are SGHNT and YYREEE (reference sequence). CDR3 region: CASSGVGATNYGYTF. CDR3 sequence (DNA): TGTGCCAGCAGCGGCGTAGGAGCAACTAACTATGGCTACACCTTC.

This clonotype was detected many times. The chain joins TRBV9 to TRBJ1-2, with a tentative D call TRBD1 (5 bases). Looked up from germline, CDR1 is SGDLS and CDR2 is YYNGEE. V dropped 2 bases and J dropped 8 bases, with 16 bases sitting between them. This CDR3 region has 14 residues. CDR3 nucleotide sequence: TGTGCCAGCAGCGTTACGTTCCAGGGAGGAGGCTACACCTTC. Encoded protein: CASSVTFQGGGYTF.

The chain couples TRBV6-1 to TRBJ2-7, with 7 positions matching TRBD1. CDR1 is MNHNS, CDR2 SASEGT, per germline. CDR3 size: 14 residues. Trimming removed 9 bases from V and 2 bases from J; junction bases left unmatched: 10. CDR3 nucleotide sequence: TGTGCCAGAGTACCAATAGACAGGGCCTACGAGCAGTACGTC. Translated: CARVPIDRAYEQYV.

The chain is built from TRBV4-3 and TRBJ2-7, with D uncertain. CDR1 LGHNA and CDR2 YSLEER come from the germline V gene. V dropped 3 bases and J dropped 3 bases, with 24 bases sitting between them. This CDR3 is built from 18 residues. The DNA of the CDR3 is TGCGCCAGCAGCCAGACGACGGGCGTTTGGGGTCCTGACTACGAGCAGTACTTC. It encodes CASSQTTGVWGPDYEQYF.

CDR3 bases: TGTGCCAGCCACAGGGGCACAGATACGCAGTATTTT. This codes for CASHRGTDTQYF. The gene calls are TRBV5-4 and TRBJ2-3; the D gene is possibly TRBD1 (6 bases). Germline V gene lookup returns CDR1 SGHNT and CDR2 YYREEE (reference sequence). With 7 bases removed from V and 1 base from J, the gap between germline ends came to 7 bases. CDR3 length equals 12 residues.

This clonotype was seen ten or more times. The CDR3 DNA reads TGTGCCACACACTTGGGCGGAGCTGGGGCCAACGTCCTGACTTTC. This gives the protein CATHLGGAGANVLTF. J is TRBJ2-6 and V is TRBV6-5; no clear D gene. Trimming pared 10 bases from V and 2 bases from J, leaving 15 bases between. Germline CDR1 MNHEY, CDR2 SVGAGI. The CDR3 runs to 15 residues.

In its sample, this clonotype was seen a few times. The chain employs TRBV7-2 and TRBJ2-3, with D unclear. Germline CDR1 reads SGHTA; CDR2 reads FQGNSA. The CDR3 length is 13 residues. V lost 5 bases, J lost 6 bases, and 12 bases lay in between. CDR3 amino acids: CASSLSVFDTQYF. The CDR3 DNA reads as TGTGCCAGCAGCCTGTCAGTGTTTGATACGCAGTATTTT. Supplemented by reference TRBV7-2 and TRBJ2-3, the full variable domain reads GAGVSQSPSNKVTEKGKDVELRCDPISGHTALYWYRQSLGQGLEFLIYFQGNSAPDKSGLPSDRFSAERTGGSVSTLTIQRTQQEDSAVYLCASSLSVFDTQYFGPGTRLTVL.

This clonotype has a handful of counts. This sequence joins TRBV4-3 and TRBJ2-5; 7 bases are shared with TRBD1. The CDR3 is made up of 15 amino acids. From germline, CDR1 is LGHNA and CDR2 YSLEER. V lost 0 bases and J lost 7; bases outside the gene matches: 8. CDR3 in amino acids: CASSQERQGFWTQYF. DNA for the CDR3: TGCGCCAGCAGCCAAGAACGACAGGGTTTTTGGACCCAGTACTTC.

This rearrangement joins TRBV5-1 to TRBJ1-1; D is possibly TRBD1 (6 bases). With 4 bases removed from V and 3 bases from J, the gap between germline ends came to 10 bases. Germline values: CDR1 SGHRS, CDR2 YFSETQ. The CDR3 has 13 amino acids. The CDR3 region has the DNA TGCGCCAGCAGCACCCGACAGGACACTGAAGCTTTCTTT. Residues: CASSTRQDTEAFF.

A few counts support this clonotype. The chain is built from TRBV5-1 and TRBJ2-1, with D possibly being TRBD1 or TRBD2 (5 bases each). Per germline, CDR1 SGHRS and CDR2 YFSETQ. V lost 4 bases and J lost 5, with 13 bases in between. The CDR3 is 14 amino acids. The CDR3 bases are TGCGCCAGCAGCCGGGACCAATGGAACAATGAGCAGTTCTTC. Encoded protein: CASSRDQWNNEQFF.

This clonotype was observed many times. J is TRBJ2-5 and V is TRBV12-3 or TRBV12-4; D not resolved. Deletions cut 3 bases from V and 2 bases from J, with 4 bases between. CDR3 length: 12 residues. CDR3 in DNA: TGTGCCAGCAGTTTGAGGCAAGAGACCCAGTACTTC. It codes for CASSLRQETQYF.

This clonotype came up many times. The chain employs TRBV10-3 and TRBJ2-5, with D perhaps TRBD1 or TRBD2 (5 bases each). The germline V gene encodes CDR1 ENHRY and CDR2 SYGVKD. Between the trimmed V and J ends, which lost 6 bases and 5 bases, there was a span of 13 bases. The CDR3 loop spans 13 amino acids. The CDR3 bases are TGTGCCATCAGGGGACGGGACGGGGAGACCCAGTACTTC. Amino acids: CAIRGRDGETQYF.

There are many counts of this clonotype. The chain links TRBV6-2 or TRBV6-3 to TRBJ1-6, with D unclear. Trimming left V 0 bases short and J 0 bases short, with 15 bases between. The CDR3 spans 19 residues. CDR1 and CDR2 (germline): MNHEY, SVGEGT. The CDR3 nucleotides read TGTGCCAGCAGTTACTCTGGGAGGCGGACTAGCTCCTATAATTCACCCCTCCACTTT. It is translated as CASSYSGRRTSSYNSPLHF.

As to this clonotype: This may be a read error: a much more frequent sequence differs by one nucleotide. V is TRBV7-9 and J is TRBJ2-7, with unresolved D. Germline V lookup: CDR1 SEHNR, CDR2 FQNEAQ (reference sequence). CDR3 size: 15 residues. Here the CDR3 DNA reads TGTGCCAGCAGCCTTCAACCACCCAGCTCCTACAAGCAGTACTTC. This sequence encodes CASSLQPPSSYKQYF.

This clonotype was detected many times. A read error may account for a junction end that differs from germline. V gene TRBV4-2 combines with J gene TRBJ2-1; D ambiguous. There are 12 residues in the CDR3. Per the germline V gene, CDR1 is LGHNA and CDR2 is YNFKEQ. CDR3 nucleotides: TGTGCCAGCAGCCAAGACGGGCGGCAGGAAGTCTTC. Its translation: CASSQDGRQEVF.

This clonotype was picked up a small number of times. This chain connects TRBV6-2 or TRBV6-3 to TRBJ2-2, with TRBD1 identical over 7 bases. This CDR3 contains 14 residues. The V gene end was trimmed by 2 bases and the J gene end by 4 bases; junction bases not matched to a gene: 1. The germline V gene encodes CDR1 MNHEY and CDR2 SVGEGT. In DNA, the CDR3 is TGTGCCAGCAGTTACCACAGGGGCACCGGGGAGCTGTTTTTT. The encoded protein is CASSYHRGTGELFF.